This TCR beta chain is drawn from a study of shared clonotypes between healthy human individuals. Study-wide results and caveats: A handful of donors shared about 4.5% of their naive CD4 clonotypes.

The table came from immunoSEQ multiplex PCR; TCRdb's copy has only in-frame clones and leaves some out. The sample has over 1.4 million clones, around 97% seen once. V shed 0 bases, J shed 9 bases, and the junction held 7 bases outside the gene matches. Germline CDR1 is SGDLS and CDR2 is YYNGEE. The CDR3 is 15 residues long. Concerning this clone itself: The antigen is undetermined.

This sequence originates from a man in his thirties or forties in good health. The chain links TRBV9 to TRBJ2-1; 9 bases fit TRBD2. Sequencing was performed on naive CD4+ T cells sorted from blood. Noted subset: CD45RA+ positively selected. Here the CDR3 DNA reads TGTGCCAGCAGCGTAGTTGCAGCGGGAGGCAGTGAGCAGTTCTTC. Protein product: CASSVVAAGGSEQFF.